In this sample, the clone carrying this T cell receptor beta chain turned up a few times. Its antigen is still unknown. These data come from a study of beta chain features in type 1 diabetes. Study-level results: Shortening that was moderate but significant affected the TCRB CDR3s of Type 1 diabetes patients in all four CD4+ subsets.

V gave up 4 bases and J gave up 0 bases, with 10 bases separating them. The CDR3 is made up of 15 amino acids. Germline CDR1 and CDR2: SGHRS and YFSETQ. TCRB transcripts that were expressed got sequenced, as all of the isolated RNA had been reverse transcribed. TCRdb keeps only in-frame clones here, not all; method: immunoSEQ multiplex PCR. This table has about 240,000 clones, 14% appearing once. Material for sequencing was naive CD4+ T cells from blood. The receptor was derived from a man aged 25-45 years with type 1 diabetes. The chain has TRBV5-1 and TRBJ2-2, with a tentative D call TRBD1 (5 bases). For the CDR3, the DNA is TGCGCCAGCAGCGGTGGACACCCGAACACCGGGGAGCTGTTTTTT. It codes for CASSGGHPNTGELFF.